This T cell receptor beta chain was captured in a study of metastatic and nonmetastatic thyroid tumors. Study details: Both malignant and benign thyroid patients supplied peripheral blood and tumor or nodule tissue samples, across which the repertoires of these patients were then compared. Study results and limitations: In both blood and tumor samples, TCR beta diversity was reported significantly higher for malignant than benign nodules.

This clone has a handful of counts. Its antigen is unknown. Patients underwent thyroid surgery, and none had received any treatment before it. CDR1 and CDR2 from the germline V gene are WSHSY and SAAADI. The CDR3 has 13 amino acids. The V end lost 1 base, the J end lost 4 bases, and 7 bases lay between the germline ends. In the original workflow: To classify distant metastasis in papillary thyroid cancer, a model was built from CDR3 differences across clinicopathological groups. TCRdb re-clonotyped the PCR reads through MiXCR. The V and J calls and clone size come from TCRdb's table, not from the authors' own analysis. The sample has 15,000 to 25,000 clones, 25% to 30% seen once; the top ten hold 3.3%.

The sequence was obtained from a male donor with papillary thyroid cancer or a benign thyroid nodule (not recorded which). Some clones in this sample may be carry-over from other donors' samples. The chain combines TRBV10-2 with TRBJ1-2; unclear D gene. Sequencing was done on a sample of blood. DNA for the CDR3: TGCGCCAGCAGTGAGTACCAGAGCTATGGCTACACCTTC. The encoded protein is CASSEYQSYGYTF.